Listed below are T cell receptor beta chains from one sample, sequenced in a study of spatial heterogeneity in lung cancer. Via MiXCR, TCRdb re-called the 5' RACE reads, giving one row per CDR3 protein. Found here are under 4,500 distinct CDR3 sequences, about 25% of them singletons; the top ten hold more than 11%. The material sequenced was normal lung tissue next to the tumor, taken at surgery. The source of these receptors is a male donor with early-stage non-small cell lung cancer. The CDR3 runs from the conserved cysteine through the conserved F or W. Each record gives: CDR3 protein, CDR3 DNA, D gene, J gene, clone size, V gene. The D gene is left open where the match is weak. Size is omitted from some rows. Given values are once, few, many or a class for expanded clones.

CATSDPQSSAEKLFF	TGTGCCACCAGTGATCCCCAATCGTCTGCGGAAAAACTGTTTTTT	-	TRBJ1-4	-	TRBV24-1
CATSFGGSRQETQYF	TGTGCCACCTCCTTTGGCGGGAGTCGCCAAGAGACCCAGTACTTC	TRBD2	TRBJ2-5	medium-sized	TRBV10-3
CSASKGGGNQPQHF	TGCAGTGCTAGTAAGGGGGGAGGCAATCAGCCCCAGCATTTT	-	TRBJ1-5	medium-sized	TRBV20-1
CSARDRLRPNTGELFF	TGCAGTGCTAGAGATCGGTTAAGGCCGAACACCGGGGAGCTGTTTTTT	-	TRBJ2-2	many	TRBV20-1
CASSPPTSSYEQYF	TGTGCCAGCAGCCCCCCCACCAGCTCCTACGAGCAGTACTTC	-	TRBJ2-7	-	TRBV28
CASSPGPPGELFF	TGTGCCAGCAGTCCTGGACCGCCCGGGGAGCTGTTTTTT	-	TRBJ2-2	-	TRBV12-3/TRBV12-4
CSAPDTGQGLGYSPLHF	TGCAGTGCGCCCGACACGGGACAGGGCTTAGGTTATTCACCCCTCCACTTT	TRBD1	TRBJ1-6	medium-sized	TRBV20-1
CSVAVSLGEQYF	TGCAGCGTTGCGGTCAGCCTGGGGGAGCAGTACTTC	-	TRBJ2-7	many	TRBV29-1
CASSVGQGFETQYF	TGTGCCAGCAGCGTAGGTCAGGGTTTCGAGACCCAGTACTTC	-	TRBJ2-5	medium-sized	TRBV9
CASSLSPAYYGYTF	TGTGCCAGCAGTTTGAGTCCGGCCTACTATGGCTACACCTTC	-	TRBJ1-2	large	TRBV28
CASSRGPDYGYTF	TGTGCCAGCAGCCGGGGGCCCGACTATGGCTACACCTTC	-	TRBJ1-2	many	TRBV3-1
CASSLYGRVTDTQYF	TGTGCCAGCAGTTTGTACGGGAGGGTCACAGATACGCAGTATTTT	TRBD2	TRBJ2-3	medium-sized	TRBV12-3/TRBV12-4
CASSLNRVEAPGEQFF	TGCGCCAGCAGCTTGAACAGGGTGGAAGCGCCTGGTGAGCAGTTCTTC	-	TRBJ2-1	medium-sized	TRBV5-1
CASSTGGAANEKLFF	TGTGCCAGCAGTACAGGGGGTGCGGCTAATGAAAAACTGTTTTTT	TRBD1	TRBJ1-4	medium-sized	TRBV9
CSAGQETQYF	TGCAGTGCGGGTCAAGAGACCCAGTACTTC	-	TRBJ2-5	medium-sized	TRBV20-1
CASSQGLNGGAFF	TGTGCCAGCAGTCAAGGACTTAACGGCGGAGCTTTCTTT	-	TRBJ1-1	many	TRBV6-5
CASSQEGAGYTF	TGCGCCAGCAGCCAAGAAGGCGCGGGCTACACCTTC	-	TRBJ1-2	-	TRBV4-1
CASSWTSGSLTDTQYF	TGTGCCAGCAGTTGGACTAGCGGGAGTCTCACAGATACGCAGTATTTT	TRBD2	TRBJ2-3	-	TRBV7-8
CASRAGQGLGTETQYF	TGTGCCAGCAGGGCCGGACAGGGATTGGGGACAGAGACCCAGTACTTC	TRBD1	TRBJ2-5	medium-sized	TRBV6-1
CASRTNHGGHQPQHF	TGTGCCAGTAGAACTAACCACGGAGGTCATCAGCCCCAGCATTTT	-	TRBJ1-5	medium-sized	TRBV19
CASSLALGRGANVLTF	TGTGCCAGCAGCTTAGCGCTAGGGAGGGGGGCCAACGTCCTGACTTTC	-	TRBJ2-6	many	TRBV7-2
CASSYSARNIQYF	TGTGCCAGCAGTTACTCGGCCAGAAACATTCAGTACTTC	-	TRBJ2-4	-	TRBV6-5
CASSSVGIAGGPWTQYF	TGTGCCAGCAGCTCCGTGGGGATAGCGGGGGGGCCTTGGACGCAGTATTTT	TRBD2	TRBJ2-3	medium-sized	TRBV11-2
CASSIDPYPDSYAYNEQFF	TGTGCCAGTAGTATAGATCCATACCCGGACAGCTACGCCTACAATGAGCAGTTCTTC	-	TRBJ2-1	large	TRBV19
CSVHGGPVKTQYF	TGCAGCGTCCACGGGGGCCCCGTGAAGACCCAGTACTTC	-	TRBJ2-5	few	TRBV29-1
CASSQLVGDIQYF	TGTGCCAGCAGCCAATTGGTCGGGGACATTCAGTACTTC	-	TRBJ2-4	medium-sized	TRBV4-2
CSARVTRTFSNQPQHF	TGCAGTGCTAGAGTTACCCGGACATTCAGCAATCAGCCCCAGCATTTT	-	TRBJ1-5	many	TRBV20-1
CASSPPTGMYQETQYF	TGTGCCAGCAGCCCCCCGACAGGGATGTACCAAGAGACCCAGTACTTC	TRBD1	TRBJ2-5	large	TRBV7-9
CASSQGPSRGAGGYTF	TGTGCCAGCAGCCAAGGTCCCTCCAGGGGGGCTGGTGGCTACACCTTC	TRBD1	TRBJ1-2	medium-sized	TRBV4-2
CASSVGSGSYEQYF	TGTGCCAGCAGCGTAGGTAGCGGGAGTTACGAGCAGTACTTC	TRBD2	TRBJ2-7	-	TRBV9
CASSLPLHTYEQYF	TGTGCCAGCAGTTTACCCCTTCACACCTACGAGCAGTACTTC	-	TRBJ2-7	-	TRBV28
CSAGDNTYEQYF	TGCAGTGCTGGGGACAACACCTACGAGCAGTACTTC	-	TRBJ2-7	medium-sized	TRBV20-1
CATSDFPDTQYF	TGTGCCACCAGTGATTTCCCAGATACGCAGTATTTT	-	TRBJ2-3	many	TRBV24-1
CASTSHLRPSGNEQFF	TGTGCCAGCACCTCCCACCTGAGGCCTAGCGGCAATGAGCAGTTCTTC	TRBD2	TRBJ2-1	medium-sized	TRBV5-5
CASSLLGGSSSYEQYF	TGTGCCAGCAGCTTATTGGGGGGTTCAAGCTCCTACGAGCAGTACTTC	-	TRBJ2-7	large	TRBV7-9
CASSLLGGLQETQYF	TGTGCCAGCTCACTACTTGGGGGGCTCCAAGAGACCCAGTACTTC	-	TRBJ2-5	-	TRBV18
CASSPNPGSYNEQFF	TGTGCCAGCAGTCCAAACCCCGGCTCCTACAATGAGCAGTTCTTC	-	TRBJ2-1	-	TRBV28
CSAKGLGGELFF	TGCAGTGCTAAGGGGTTGGGCGGGGAGCTGTTTTTT	-	TRBJ2-2	medium-sized	TRBV20-1
CASSAGTGLIGETQYF	TGTGCCAGCAGTGCCGGGACAGGGTTGATAGGGGAGACCCAGTACTTC	TRBD1	TRBJ2-5	medium-sized	TRBV6-1
CASSVATGGTGTQYF	TGTGCCAGCAGTGTCGCGACAGGGGGCACCGGTACGCAGTATTTT	TRBD1	TRBJ2-3	many	TRBV6-1
CSVRGNGYEQYF	TGCAGCGTCAGGGGTAATGGGTACGAGCAGTACTTC	-	TRBJ2-7	medium-sized	TRBV29-1
CSARRLAGAINKNIQYF	TGCAGTGCTAGACGGCTAGCGGGAGCTATAAACAAAAACATTCAGTACTTC	TRBD2	TRBJ2-4	-	TRBV20-1
CASSQERGLYGYTF	TGTGCCAGCAGCCAAGAAAGGGGCCTCTATGGCTACACCTTC	-	TRBJ1-2	-	TRBV14
CSAAPELEPYEQYF	TGCAGTGCTGCCCCGGAACTGGAGCCCTACGAGCAGTACTTC	-	TRBJ2-7	-	TRBV20-1
CSARDPGHLRGNTIYF	TGCAGTGCTAGAGATCCGGGACACCTACGGGGAAACACCATATATTTT	-	TRBJ1-3	medium-sized	TRBV20-1
CASSEYALTDTQYF	TGTGCCAGCAGTGAATATGCTCTCACAGATACGCAGTATTTT	-	TRBJ2-3	medium-sized	TRBV25-1
CASSLGALNTEAFF	TGTGCCAGCAGTTTAGGGGCTTTGAACACTGAAGCTTTCTTT	-	TRBJ1-1	many	TRBV6-5